This passage covers 15 T cell receptor beta chains from one sample sequenced in a study of graft-versus-host responses after intestinal transplantation. Assay used: immunoSEQ multiplex PCR; TCRdb lists only in-frame clones, some missing. The data hold roughly 28,000 clones, with roughly 82% observed a single time. For these TCRs, the target antigens are not known. The material sequenced was unstimulated CD4+ T cells sorted from spleen or lymph node cells, taken before intestinal transplant. These receptors were obtained from a human donor who received an intestinal transplant.

The V call is TRBV5-4, the J call TRBJ2-5; D is ambiguous. Germline lookup yields CDR1 SGHNT and CDR2 YYREEE (reference sequence). The CDR3 extends over 15 amino acids. The V end lost 4 bases, the J end lost 0 bases, and 13 bases lay between the germline ends. The DNA of the CDR3 is TGTGCCAGCAGCCCCACAGCCGTCTACCAAGAGACCCAGTACTTC. As protein: CASSPTAVYQETQYF. Based on the CDR3 plus reference TRBV5-4 and TRBJ2-5, the full variable domain is ETGVTQSPTHLIKTRGQQVTLRCSSQSGHNTVSWYQQALGQGPQFIFQYYREEENGRGNFPPRFSGLQFPNYSSELNVNALELDDSALYLCASSPTAVYQETQYFGPGTRLLVL.

The J gene is TRBJ1-6, the V gene TRBV9; D unresolved. CDR1 SGDLS and CDR2 YYNGEE come from the germline V gene. V was pared by 5 bases and J by 10 bases, with 16 bases between. This CDR3 comprises 14 residues. The CDR3 here is CASRSGSDGSPLHF. In nucleotides, the CDR3 is TGTGCCAGCAGGTCCGGCAGCGACGGGTCACCCCTCCACTTT.

The chain has TRBV23-1 and TRBJ2-2, with 13 nucleotides matching TRBD2. TRBV23-1 is reported as an ORF; its role is uncertain. The CDR3 is 19 residues long. V shed 0 bases, J shed 5 bases, and the junction held 9 bases outside the gene matches. CDR3 region: CASSQSGWTSGRWTGELFF. The CDR3 nucleotides read TGCGCCAGCAGTCAATCGGGCTGGACTAGCGGGAGATGGACCGGGGAGCTGTTTTTT.

This clone was picked up a small number of times. V is TRBV11-3 and J is TRBJ2-1, with 12 bases aligning to TRBD1. The germline V gene has CDR1 SGHNT and CDR2 YENEEA. The CDR3 contains 15 residues. V lost 2 bases, J lost 7 bases, and 3 bases stayed unmatched. The CDR3 DNA follows: TGTGCCAGCAGCTTAAGGGGACAGGGGGCGAATGAGCAGTTCTTC. It yields the protein CASSLRGQGANEQFF.

This clone showed up just once. The chain carries TRBV10-1 and TRBJ2-7; 8 bases are shared with TRBD1. The ends lost 4 bases at V and 1 base at J; junction bases unmatched: 0. This CDR3 region has 13 residues. CDR1 is WNHNN, CDR2 SYGVQD, per germline (reference sequence). The CDR3 protein is CASSGTGSYEQYF. The CDR3, as DNA: TGCGCCAGCAGTGGGACAGGGTCCTACGAGCAGTACTTC.

The chain is built from TRBV18 and TRBJ2-7, with 8 bases identical to TRBD2. The V gene's germline CDR1 is KGHSH and CDR2 LQKENI. The CDR3 has 15 residues. V was clipped by 1 base and J by 3 bases; unmatched bases: 5. This CDR3 is CASSPQPGGLYEQYF. DNA for the CDR3: TGTGCCAGCTCACCACAACCGGGGGGGCTCTACGAGCAGTACTTC.

The chain links TRBV6-1 to TRBJ1-2; D uncertain. The V end was cut by 5 bases, the J end by 4 bases, with 11 bases between. Germline CDR1 reads MNHNS; CDR2 reads SASEGT. The CDR3 consists of 13 residues. The CDR3 here is CASSLGSSYGYTF. DNA for the CDR3: TGTGCCAGCAGTTTGGGCTCAAGCTATGGCTACACCTTC.

This clone was seen a handful of times. V gene TRBV2 combines with J gene TRBJ2-1, with TRBD1 matching over 9 bases. The CDR3 spans 14 residues. Unmatched junction bases numbered 7, after V lost 4 bases and J lost 9 bases. Germline V gene sequence: CDR1 SNHLY, CDR2 FYNNEI. The CDR3: CASSARDRDFEQFF. The CDR3 bases are TGTGCCAGCAGTGCCCGGGACAGGGATTTTGAGCAGTTCTTC.

As regards this clone: One end of the junction is discordant with germline, which a read error may explain. The rearrangement links TRBV6-1 to TRBJ2-5; 7 bases line up with TRBD2. CDR3 length equals 14 residues. Germline CDR1 MNHNS, CDR2 SASEGT. The CDR3 DNA sequence: TGCGCCAGCCGCCGGGAGGTCAGCCAAGAGACCCAGTACTTC. It is translated as CASRREVSQETQYF.

CDR3 region: CASSHRDLEQYF. Here the CDR3 DNA reads TGTGCCAGCAGCCATCGGGACCTCGAGCAGTACTTC. The rearrangement uses TRBV5-4 and TRBJ2-7, with D tentatively TRBD1 or TRBD2 (5 bases each). CDR1 is SGHNT and CDR2 is YYREEE in the germline V gene (reference sequence). Trimming removed 4 bases from V and 6 bases from J, with 11 bases in between. The CDR3 length is 12 residues.

Regarding this clone: One end of the junction is discordant with germline, which a read error may explain. The chain links TRBV10-1 to TRBJ2-1; 14 bases align to TRBD2. This CDR3 is built from 16 residues. Germline V gene sequence: CDR1 WNHNN, CDR2 SYGVQD (reference sequence). CDR3 nucleotide sequence: TGCGCCAGCAGTGAAAAGAGTGCGAGACTAGCGGGAGGGGGGGTCTTC. Translated: CASSEKSARLAGGGVF.

The chain employs TRBV5-1 and TRBJ2-1, with 8 bases lining up with TRBD1. The CDR3 runs 15 residues. Germline CDR1 is SGHRS and CDR2 is YFSETQ. With V trimmed by 4 bases and J by 0 bases, 3 bases remained unmatched. In DNA form, the CDR3 reads TGCGCCAGCAGCGCGGGACAGGCCTCCTACAATGAGCAGTTCTTC. Translated, it gives CASSAGQASYNEQFF.

The chain is built from TRBV4-1 and TRBJ1-1; the D gene is possibly TRBD1 (6 bases). The CDR3 contains 13 residues. Germline V CDR1 and CDR2: MGHRA, YSYEKL. V was trimmed by 8 bases and J by 4 bases, leaving 14 bases between them. Written as DNA, the CDR3 is TGCGCCAGCGGCGCACCAGGGGCCACTGAAGCTTTCTTT. Amino acid sequence: CASGAPGATEAFF.

The CDR3 reads CASSPRQGNQPQHF. For the CDR3, the DNA is TGTGCCAGCAGCCCTCGACAGGGTAATCAGCCCCAGCATTTT. The chain uses TRBV6-6 and TRBJ1-5; TRBD1 aligns across 7 bases. This CDR3 contains 14 residues. CDR1 is MNHNY, CDR2 SVGAGI, per germline (reference sequence). With 6 bases clipped from V and 4 bases from J, the junction kept 6 bases outside the gene matches.

The chain links TRBV5-4 to TRBJ2-4, with TRBD1 as a possible D gene (6 bases). Germline V CDR1 and CDR2: SGHNT, YYREEE (reference sequence). This CDR3 has 16 residues. Trimming took off 2 bases at V and 6 bases at J, with 18 bases between the two ends. CDR3 DNA: TGTGCCAGCAGCTTAGGGGGTGCGACAGGTAGAAACATTCAGTACTTC. It is translated as CASSLGGATGRNIQYF.